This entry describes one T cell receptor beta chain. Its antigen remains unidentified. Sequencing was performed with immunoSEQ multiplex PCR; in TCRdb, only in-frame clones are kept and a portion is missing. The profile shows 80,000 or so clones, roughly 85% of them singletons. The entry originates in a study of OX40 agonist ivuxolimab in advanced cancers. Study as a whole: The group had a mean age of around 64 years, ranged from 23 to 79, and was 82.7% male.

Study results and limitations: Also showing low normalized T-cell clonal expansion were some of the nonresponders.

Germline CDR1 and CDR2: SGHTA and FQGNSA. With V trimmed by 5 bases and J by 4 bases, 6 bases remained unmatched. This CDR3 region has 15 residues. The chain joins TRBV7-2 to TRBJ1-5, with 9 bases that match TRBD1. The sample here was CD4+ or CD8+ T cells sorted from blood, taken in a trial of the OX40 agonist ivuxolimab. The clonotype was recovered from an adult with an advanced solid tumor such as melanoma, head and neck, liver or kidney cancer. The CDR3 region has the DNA TGTGCCAGCAGCCCCGCCGGGACAGGGAATCAGCCCCAGCATTTT. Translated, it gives CASSPAGTGNQPQHF.